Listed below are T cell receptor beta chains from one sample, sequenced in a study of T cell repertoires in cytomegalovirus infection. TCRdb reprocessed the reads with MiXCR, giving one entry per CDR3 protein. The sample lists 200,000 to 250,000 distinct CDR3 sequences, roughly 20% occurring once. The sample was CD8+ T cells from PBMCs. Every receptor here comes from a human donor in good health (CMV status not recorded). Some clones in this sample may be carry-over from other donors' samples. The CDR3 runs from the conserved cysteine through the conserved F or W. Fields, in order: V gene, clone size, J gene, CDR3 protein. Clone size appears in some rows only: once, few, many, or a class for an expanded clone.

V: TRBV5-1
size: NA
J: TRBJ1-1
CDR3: CASSLDPRMNTEAFF

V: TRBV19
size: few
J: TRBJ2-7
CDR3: CASSIAGTGLYEQYF

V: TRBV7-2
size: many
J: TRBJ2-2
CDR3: CASSLSTTGELFF

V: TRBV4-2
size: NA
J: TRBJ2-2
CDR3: CASSQERGSGELFF

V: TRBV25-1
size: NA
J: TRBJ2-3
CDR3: CASSEGRGSDTQYF

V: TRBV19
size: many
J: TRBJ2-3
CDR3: CASSIGGGLASQYF

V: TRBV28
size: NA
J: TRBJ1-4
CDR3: CASSLNRPNEKLFF

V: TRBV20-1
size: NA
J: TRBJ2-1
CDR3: CSASGGIVGSEQFF

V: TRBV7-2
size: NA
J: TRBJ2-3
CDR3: CASSLGWEGVGDTQYF

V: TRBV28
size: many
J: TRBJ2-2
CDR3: CANATRANTGELFF

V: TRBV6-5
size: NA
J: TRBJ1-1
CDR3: CASSYETGSTEAFF

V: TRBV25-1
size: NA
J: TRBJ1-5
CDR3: CASSGGTGGYQPQHF

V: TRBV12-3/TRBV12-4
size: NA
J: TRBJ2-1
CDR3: CASSLASGVYEQFF

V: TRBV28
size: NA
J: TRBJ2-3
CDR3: CASTGLAGADTQYF

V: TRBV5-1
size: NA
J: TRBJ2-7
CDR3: CASGLTSGTYEQYF

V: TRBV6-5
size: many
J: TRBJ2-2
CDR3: CASSYASTGELFF

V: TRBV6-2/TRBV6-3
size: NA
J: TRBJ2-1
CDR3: CASSYGGSSYNEQFF

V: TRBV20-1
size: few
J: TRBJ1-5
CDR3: CSAPGTGDSNQPQHF

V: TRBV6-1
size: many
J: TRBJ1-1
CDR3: CASSLDRKLGGAFF